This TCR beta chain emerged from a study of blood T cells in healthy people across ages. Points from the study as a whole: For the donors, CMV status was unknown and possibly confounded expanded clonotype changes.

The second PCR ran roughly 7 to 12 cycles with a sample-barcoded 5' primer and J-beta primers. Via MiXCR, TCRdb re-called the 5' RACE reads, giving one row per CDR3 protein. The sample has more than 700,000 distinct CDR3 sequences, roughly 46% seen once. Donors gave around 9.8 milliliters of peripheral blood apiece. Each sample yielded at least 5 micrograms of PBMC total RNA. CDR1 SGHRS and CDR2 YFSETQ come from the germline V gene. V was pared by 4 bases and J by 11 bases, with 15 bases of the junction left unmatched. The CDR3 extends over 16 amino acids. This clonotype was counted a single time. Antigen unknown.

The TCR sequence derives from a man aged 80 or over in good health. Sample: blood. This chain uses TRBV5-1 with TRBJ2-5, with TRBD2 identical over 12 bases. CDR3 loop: CASSPLTSGSVNEQYF. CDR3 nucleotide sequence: TGCGCCAGCAGCCCACTGACTAGCGGGAGCGTGAATGAGCAGTACTTC.